This T cell receptor beta chain was profiled in a study of T-cell reconstitution after alpha-beta-depleted transplantation in children. At least ten counts were recorded for this clonotype. CDR1 and CDR2 (germline): MGHDK, SYGVNS. Trimming stripped 4 bases from V and 0 bases from J, with 19 bases between. The CDR3 is 17 residues long. Preparation of the TCRbeta library used unique molecular identifiers. MiXCR, run by TCRdb on the PCR reads, gives a single entry per CDR3 protein. The table includes 600,000 to 700,000 distinct CDR3 sequences, 16% detected once. The gene calls are TRBV25-1 and TRBJ2-7; no reliable D call. The TCR comes from a human donor who donated a stem cell graft to a child with acute myeloid leukemia. This specimen consisted of PBMCs from the stem cell graft donor, obtained from the stem cell graft. This CDR3 is CASSGPKIPRLSYEQYV. CDR3 DNA sequence: TGTGCCAGCAGTGGGCCGAAGATACCTAGACTCTCCTACGAGCAGTACGTC.